The 20 T cell receptor beta chains below all came from one sample that was sequenced in a study of regulatory T cells in long-lasting Graves disease. To make TCR beta libraries, researchers used iRepertoire HTBI primers and Arm-PCR of CDR3 regions. MiXCR was run by TCRdb on the multiplex PCR reads, yielding one entry per CDR3 protein. The sample shows almost 350,000 distinct CDR3 sequences, about 20% of them seen only once. Time point reported: persistent/refractory GD, antithyroid drugs over 5 years with positive TRAb. RNA isolated from PBMCs was used to make the TCR library. Specimen: peripheral blood mononuclear cells (PBMCs), collected when the disease was refractory, from a patient treated with antithyroid drugs. These receptors were taken from a female donor with Graves disease.

This clonotype has a count of ten or more. The V gene is TRBV7-2, the J gene TRBJ1-4, with 9 bases that match TRBD1. Germline loops: CDR1 SGHTA, CDR2 FQGNSA. This CDR3 is built from 16 residues. V lost 5 bases and J lost 8; bases outside the gene matches: 12. CDR3 nucleotides: TGTGCCAGCAGCCGCTCTTTACAGGGGGCAGGGGAAAAACTGTTTTTT. Its protein product is CASSRSLQGAGEKLFF.

V gene TRBV5-4 combines with J gene TRBJ1-6; D unresolved. Trimming left V 0 bases short and J 0 bases short, with 10 bases between. CDR3 length equals 17 residues. Germline V gives CDR1 SGHNT, CDR2 YYREEE (reference sequence). CDR3 nucleotide sequence: TGTGCCAGCAGCTTGGGGTCGGGGAGCTCCTATAATTCACCCCTCCACTTT. This codes for CASSLGSGSSYNSPLHF.

This clonotype was counted ten times or more. The chain joins TRBV30 to TRBJ1-1; D uncertain. Germline lookup yields CDR1 GTSNPN and CDR2 SVGIG (reference sequence). V was shortened by 5 bases and J by 5 bases, with 9 bases between the two germline ends. The CDR3 has 11 residues. The CDR3 coding sequence is TGTGCCTGGTTGCTGGGGACTGAAGCTTTCTTT. Its protein is CAWLLGTEAFF.

Written as DNA, the CDR3 is TGTGCCAGCAGTTCGTTAGGACAGGTCATGAACACTGAAGCTTTCTTT. Translating gives CASSSLGQVMNTEAFF. The chain recombines TRBV6-5 with TRBJ1-1; 7 nucleotides align to TRBD1. The V gene end was trimmed by 4 bases and the J gene end by 0 bases; junction bases not matched to a gene: 8. The germline V gene has CDR1 MNHEY and CDR2 SVGAGI. This CDR3 comprises 16 residues.

The rearrangement joins TRBV3-1 to TRBJ2-1, with 8 bases lining up with TRBD2. Unmatched junction bases numbered 10, after V lost 4 bases and J lost 8 bases. The CDR3 is made up of 15 amino acids. The germline V gene encodes CDR1 LGHDT and CDR2 YNNKEL (reference sequence). This chain's CDR3 is CASSRPSGRIHEQFF. CDR3 coding DNA: TGTGCCAGCAGCCGGCCCAGCGGGAGAATACATGAGCAGTTCTTC.

This clonotype was observed a single time. J is TRBJ1-2 and V is TRBV20-1; weak D call: TRBD1 (6 bases). The CDR3 runs 15 residues. V was shortened by 1 base and J by 7 bases, with 19 bases between the two germline ends. Per germline, CDR1 DFQATT and CDR2 SNEGSKA (reference sequence). As DNA, the CDR3 is TGCAGTGCTAGAGCCTTATCCGACAGGAAAACTGGCTACACCTTC. Protein sequence: CSARALSDRKTGYTF.

This sequence joins TRBV4-1 and TRBJ1-1; 7 bases match TRBD1. This CDR3 spans 16 amino acids. The V gene's germline CDR1 is MGHRA and CDR2 YSYEKL. V dropped 2 bases and J dropped 2; count of bases not matched to a gene: 8. CDR3 DNA sequence: TGCGCCAGCAGCCAACAGGGGGGCAGAATTAACACTGAAGCTTTCTTT. Translating it yields CASSQQGGRINTEAFF.

This chain uses TRBV19 with TRBJ1-2; D ambiguous. The germline V and J ends were trimmed by 2 bases and 6 bases, with 13 bases remaining between them. The CDR3 extends over 14 amino acids. Germline V gene data show CDR1 as LNHDA and CDR2 as SQIVND (reference sequence). This CDR3 reads CASSIRPELHGYTF. The CDR3 DNA follows: TGTGCCAGTAGTATACGTCCCGAACTCCATGGCTACACCTTC.

This clonotype was counted ten times or more. The chain carries TRBV28 and TRBJ1-2; D perhaps matches TRBD1 (5 bases). Trimming pared 4 bases from V and 0 bases from J, leaving 12 bases between. From germline, CDR1 is MDHEN and CDR2 SYDVKM. The CDR3 length is 15 residues. The CDR3, as DNA: TGTGCCAGCAGTTCCTACACAGGTACTAACTATGGCTACACCTTC. Translating gives CASSSYTGTNYGYTF.

This clonotype was seen a handful of times. This chain connects TRBV20-1 to TRBJ2-5, with TRBD2 matching 8 bases. Trimming at V came to 4 bases and at J to 1 base, leaving 8 bases not matched to a gene. Germline V gene lookup returns CDR1 DFQATT and CDR2 SNEGSKA (reference sequence). The CDR3 is made up of 15 amino acids. The chain's CDR3 is CSATLPSGLQETQYF. CDR3 sequence (DNA): TGCAGTGCTACGCTCCCTAGCGGGCTCCAAGAGACCCAGTACTTC.

This clonotype was seen only a few times. The chain links TRBV5-6 to TRBJ1-1, with D unclear. The germline V gene encodes CDR1 SGHDT and CDR2 YYEEEE. The CDR3 runs 14 residues. V gave up 1 base and J gave up 3 bases, with 10 bases separating them. The CDR3 here is CASSLPGWDTEAFF. The CDR3 coding sequence is TGTGCCAGCAGCTTGCCCGGATGGGACACTGAAGCTTTCTTT.

The J gene is TRBJ1-5, the V gene TRBV4-2, with 7 bases lining up with TRBD1. The germline CDR1 and CDR2 sequences are LGHNA and YNFKEQ. The CDR3 consists of 18 residues. V gave up 0 bases and J gave up 4 bases; unmatched junction bases: 12. CDR3 bases: TGTGCCAGCAGCCAAGATCCTAACCTGGGGGGACAGAATCAGCCCCAGCATTTT. Translated, it gives CASSQDPNLGGQNQPQHF.

As regards this clonotype: A read error may be the cause here, since a much bigger clone is one base away. The V call is TRBV20-1, the J call TRBJ1-1; tentatively, D is TRBD1 (5 bases). CDR1 DFQATT and CDR2 SNEGSKA come from the germline V gene (reference sequence). The CDR3 runs 14 residues. The CDR3: CGAFKQDMNTEAFF. The DNA of the CDR3 is TGCGGTGCTTTCAAACAGGACATGAACACTGAAGCTTTCTTT.

This clonotype was detected ten times or more. The genes are TRBV28 and TRBJ2-7; a possible D gene is TRBD1 (6 bases). This CDR3 region has 13 residues. V shed 1 base and J shed 7 bases, with 11 bases lying between them. Germline CDR1 is MDHEN and CDR2 is SYDVKM. CDR3 coding DNA: TGTGCCAGCAGTTTATCCCAGGGGTGGGAGCAGTACTTC. Amino acids: CASSLSQGWEQYF.

As for this clonotype: A read error may be the cause here, since a much bigger clone is one base away. The chain combines TRBV7-9 with TRBJ2-6, with a possible D match to TRBD2 (6 bases). This CDR3 region has 15 residues. Germline loops: CDR1 SEHNR, CDR2 FQNEAQ (reference sequence). The CDR3 loop is CTSSFYRGGANVLTF. CDR3 nucleotides: TGTACCAGCAGCTTCTACCGGGGGGGGGCCAACGTCCTGACTTTC. The complete variable domain, with remaining parts taken from reference TRBV7-9 and TRBJ2-6, reads DTGVSQNPRHKITKRGQNVTFRCDPISEHNRLYWYRQTLGQGPEFLTYFQNEAQLEKSRLLSDRFSAERPKGSFSTLEIQRTEQGDSAMYLCTSSFYRGGANVLTFGAGSRLTVL.

The J gene is TRBJ2-7, the V gene TRBV6-1, with D possibly matching TRBD2 (6 bases). Trimming took 7 bases from V and 7 from J, leaving 14 bases between them. The germline V gene encodes CDR1 MNHNS and CDR2 SASEGT. This CDR3 is built from 12 residues. The CDR3 DNA sequence: TGTGCCAGCAAACGGGGAGGAGCTGAGCAGTACTTC. Its translation is CASKRGGAEQYF.

The V gene is TRBV9, the J gene TRBJ2-7, with D uncertain. V was trimmed by 4 bases and J by 4 bases, leaving 12 bases between them. CDR3 length: 13 residues. Germline CDR1 SGDLS, CDR2 YYNGEE. DNA of the CDR3: TGTGCCAGCAGCTTTCAAGACGCTTACGAGCAGTACTTC. It translates to CASSFQDAYEQYF.

This clonotype was counted only a few times. The gene calls are TRBV19 and TRBJ1-1, with 8 bases that match TRBD1. In germline, CDR1 is LNHDA, CDR2 SQIVND (reference sequence). The CDR3 extends over 12 amino acids. V shed 10 bases, J shed 1 base, and the junction held 2 bases outside the gene matches. In DNA form, the CDR3 reads TGTGCCACCGGGACAGGGAACACTGAAGCTTTCTTT. Amino acid sequence: CATGTGNTEAFF.

This clonotype was observed many times. The chain is built from TRBV12-3 or TRBV12-4 and TRBJ2-2; TRBD2 matches 9 bases. This CDR3 is built from 15 residues. V trimming: 7 bases; J trimming: 4 bases; junction bases outside the gene matches: 7. The CDR3 sequence: CASTSLAGSTGELFF. The CDR3 DNA sequence: TGTGCCAGCACCTCCCTAGCGGGGAGCACCGGGGAGCTGTTTTTT.

The table lists this clonotype with many counts. V gene TRBV14 combines with J gene TRBJ2-7; tentative D call: TRBD1 (5 bases). The germline V and J ends were trimmed by 1 base and 3 bases, with 16 bases remaining between them. Germline V gene sequence: CDR1 SGHDN, CDR2 FVKESK. The CDR3 spans 16 residues. This CDR3 is CASSQVLWGGNYEQYF. CDR3 DNA: TGTGCCAGCAGCCAAGTTCTGTGGGGCGGAAACTACGAGCAGTACTTC.